The 12 T cell receptor beta chains below all came from one sample that was sequenced in a study of blood T cell repertoires in COVID-19. Clones were read by immunoSEQ multiplex PCR, and TCRdb kept only the in-frame ones, dropping some. The repertoire has some 430,000 clones, around 91% of them found once; the top ten carry 0.6%. Sequenced sample: PBMCs or T cells enriched from blood (not recorded which). These TCRs come from a man younger than 35 who had recovered from COVID-19.

V and J are TRBV25-1 and TRBJ2-3, with D tentatively TRBD1 (6 bases). Germline assignment: CDR1 MGHDK and CDR2 SYGVNS. The germline V and J ends were trimmed by 8 bases and 1 base, with 16 bases remaining between them. The CDR3 runs to 15 residues. The CDR3 sequence: CASLGPGQGTDTQYF. CDR3 bases: TGTGCCAGCCTGGGTCCGGGACAAGGCACAGATACGCAGTATTTT.

V is TRBV7-9 and J is TRBJ1-1, with a possible D match to TRBD1 (5 bases). The length of the CDR3 is 15 residues. Trimming left V 1 base short and J 1 base short, with 10 bases between. The germline V gene encodes CDR1 SEHNR and CDR2 FQNEAQ (reference sequence). The CDR3 nucleotides are TGTGCCAGCAGCTTAGGACAGATGGGGAACACTGAAGCTTTCTTT. This codes for CASSLGQMGNTEAFF.

The chain couples TRBV9 to TRBJ1-3, with no clear D. The length of the CDR3 is 15 residues. Per germline, CDR1 SGDLS and CDR2 YYNGEE. V was shortened by 3 bases and J by 0 bases, with 10 bases between the two germline ends. The CDR3 sequence is CASSEEVHSGNTIYF. Here the CDR3 DNA reads TGTGCCAGCAGCGAAGAGGTACACTCTGGAAACACCATATATTTT.

This chain connects TRBV5-6 to TRBJ1-2; D gene uncertain. Germline loops: CDR1 SGHDT, CDR2 YYEEEE. The V and J ends lost 4 bases and 4 bases respectively, with 17 bases between them. The CDR3 covers 15 residues. This chain's CDR3 is CASSMWAGPVYGYTF. The CDR3, as DNA: TGTGCCAGCAGCATGTGGGCCGGCCCGGTCTATGGCTACACCTTC.

This clone was counted a single time. The gene calls are TRBV19 and TRBJ1-2; TRBD1 matches at 9 bases. The CDR3 loop spans 13 amino acids. Germline-derived CDR1 and CDR2 are LNHDA and SQIVND (reference sequence). V lost 10 bases to trimming and J lost 2 bases; unmatched junction nucleotides: 5. CDR3 sequence (DNA): TGTGCCACTCGCGGACAGGGGAACTATGGCTACACCTTC. It encodes CATRGQGNYGYTF.

This clone was observed a handful of times. V is TRBV5-1 and J is TRBJ1-1; D may be TRBD1 (5 bases). Trimming removed 4 bases from V and 12 bases from J, with 22 bases in between. Looked up from germline, CDR1 is SGHRS and CDR2 is YFSETQ. The CDR3 covers 14 residues. CDR3 sequence (DNA): TGCGCCAGCAGCCCGGGGGTGGAGGGCATAGAAACTTTCTTT. Amino acids: CASSPGVEGIETFF.

This chain links TRBV7-9 with TRBJ2-3; 10 bases are shared with TRBD2. The CDR3 spans 16 residues. Germline V gene sequence: CDR1 SEHNR, CDR2 FQNEAQ (reference sequence). V lost 3 bases and J lost 3; bases outside the gene matches: 6. The CDR3 bases are TGTGCCAGCAGCTTTCCGAGACTAGCGGGTACAGATACGCAGTATTTT. Translated, it gives CASSFPRLAGTDTQYF.

The rearrangement links TRBV30 to TRBJ1-4; D is undetermined. Trimming took 5 bases from V and 8 from J, leaving 9 bases between them. This CDR3 spans 11 amino acids. Germline V CDR1 and CDR2: GTSNPN, SVGIG (reference sequence). The CDR3 DNA reads TGTGCCTGGGCCGGGAGGGAAAAACTGTTTTTT. This sequence encodes CAWAGREKLFF.

In DNA form, the CDR3 reads TGTGCCACCCGGCAGGGTACCTACGAGCAGTACTTC. It is translated as CATRQGTYEQYF. The rearrangement links TRBV19 to TRBJ2-7; D perhaps matches TRBD1 (5 bases). Germline loops: CDR1 LNHDA, CDR2 SQIVND (reference sequence). The CDR3 covers 12 residues. With 10 bases removed from V and 2 bases from J, the gap between germline ends came to 12 bases.

The V gene is TRBV3-1 (or the pseudogene TRBV3-2), the J gene TRBJ2-7; D may be TRBD1 (6 bases). CDR1 and CDR2 (germline): LGHDT, YNNKEL (reference sequence). V was clipped by 4 bases and J by 2 bases, with 12 bases between them. The CDR3 length is 14 residues. The CDR3 loop is CASSLGQSTYEQYF. Written as DNA, the CDR3 is TGTGCCAGCAGCCTCGGACAGAGTACCTACGAGCAGTACTTC.

The rearrangement joins TRBV2 to TRBJ2-3; 7 positions match TRBD2. The CDR3 sequence is 14 residues long. Per the germline V gene, CDR1 is SNHLY and CDR2 is FYNNEI. V gave up 7 bases and J gave up 4 bases; unmatched junction bases: 8. CDR3 region: CASNGLGFADTQYF. The DNA of the CDR3 is TGTGCCAGCAACGGACTAGGGTTCGCAGATACGCAGTATTTT.

V gene TRBV6-5 combines with J gene TRBJ2-7; 7 bases fit TRBD1. Germline V gene data show CDR1 as MNHEY and CDR2 as SVGAGI. The CDR3 is 13 residues long. Trimming removed 6 bases from V and 0 bases from J; junction bases left unmatched: 2. Written as DNA, the CDR3 is TGTGCCAGCAGCCCAGGGGGCTCCTACGAGCAGTACTTC. It codes for CASSPGGSYEQYF.